This T cell receptor beta chain was obtained from a study of blood T cell repertoires in COVID-19. Per germline, CDR1 MNHEY and CDR2 SMNVEV (reference sequence). The V gene end was trimmed by 3 bases and the J gene end by 4 bases; junction bases not matched to a gene: 8. The CDR3 is 17 residues long. TCRdb's copy holds only in-frame clones and misses some; the assay was immunoSEQ multiplex PCR. The table has over 200,000 clones, 86% seen once. The clonotype originates from a man older than 75 with acute or convalescent COVID-19. Sequencing was performed on peripheral blood. The gene calls are TRBV27 and TRBJ2-1; 11 bases map to TRBD2. CDR3 sequence reads: CASSLNGLAGLYNEQFF. The CDR3 DNA sequence: TGTGCCAGCAGTTTGAACGGACTAGCGGGCTTGTACAATGAGCAGTTCTTC.